The entry below gives a single T cell receptor beta chain sequence along with its context. The data belong to a study of blood T cell repertoires in COVID-19. Study as a whole: Acute and convalescent COVID-19 specimens originated in the United States, Italy and Spain. Sources were T cells, B-cell-depleted T cells, or PBMCs; the material itself was cDNA or gDNA.

In the authors' methods: How many nucleated cells were present was estimated from reference gene primer amplification. TCRdb's copy holds only in-frame clones and misses some; the assay was immunoSEQ multiplex PCR. V and J calls and clone size are given by that table; D and trimming were obtained from the DNA. The table has about 140,000 clones, 75% to 90% seen once. The sample was peripheral blood. The sequence was collected from a man aged 55 to 70 with active or convalescent COVID-19.

CDR3 region: CASSLTGTSGRYEQYF. In DNA form, the CDR3 reads TGTGCCAGCAGCTTAACGGGGACTAGCGGGAGATACGAGCAGTACTTC. The V gene is TRBV7-3, the J gene TRBJ2-7; 14 bases map to TRBD2. The CDR3 extends over 16 amino acids. Per germline, CDR1 SGHTA and CDR2 FQGTGA. V shed 0 bases, J shed 4 bases, and the junction held 2 bases outside the gene matches.